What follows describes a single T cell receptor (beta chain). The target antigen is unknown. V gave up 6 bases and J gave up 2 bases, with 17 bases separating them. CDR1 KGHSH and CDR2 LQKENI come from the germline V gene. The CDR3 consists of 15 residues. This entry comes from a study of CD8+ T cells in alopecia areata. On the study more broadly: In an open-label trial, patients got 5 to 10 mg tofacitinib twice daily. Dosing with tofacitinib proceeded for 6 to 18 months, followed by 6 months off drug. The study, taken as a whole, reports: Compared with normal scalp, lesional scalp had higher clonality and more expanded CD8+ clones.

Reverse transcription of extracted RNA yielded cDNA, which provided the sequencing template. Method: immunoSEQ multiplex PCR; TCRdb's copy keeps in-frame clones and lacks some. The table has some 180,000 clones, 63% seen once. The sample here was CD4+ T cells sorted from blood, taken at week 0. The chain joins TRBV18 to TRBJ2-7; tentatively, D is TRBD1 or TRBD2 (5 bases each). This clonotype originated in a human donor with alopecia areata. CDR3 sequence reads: CASSATGTKTYEQYF. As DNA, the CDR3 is TGTGCCAGCTCGGCGACCGGGACGAAAACCTACGAGCAGTACTTC.